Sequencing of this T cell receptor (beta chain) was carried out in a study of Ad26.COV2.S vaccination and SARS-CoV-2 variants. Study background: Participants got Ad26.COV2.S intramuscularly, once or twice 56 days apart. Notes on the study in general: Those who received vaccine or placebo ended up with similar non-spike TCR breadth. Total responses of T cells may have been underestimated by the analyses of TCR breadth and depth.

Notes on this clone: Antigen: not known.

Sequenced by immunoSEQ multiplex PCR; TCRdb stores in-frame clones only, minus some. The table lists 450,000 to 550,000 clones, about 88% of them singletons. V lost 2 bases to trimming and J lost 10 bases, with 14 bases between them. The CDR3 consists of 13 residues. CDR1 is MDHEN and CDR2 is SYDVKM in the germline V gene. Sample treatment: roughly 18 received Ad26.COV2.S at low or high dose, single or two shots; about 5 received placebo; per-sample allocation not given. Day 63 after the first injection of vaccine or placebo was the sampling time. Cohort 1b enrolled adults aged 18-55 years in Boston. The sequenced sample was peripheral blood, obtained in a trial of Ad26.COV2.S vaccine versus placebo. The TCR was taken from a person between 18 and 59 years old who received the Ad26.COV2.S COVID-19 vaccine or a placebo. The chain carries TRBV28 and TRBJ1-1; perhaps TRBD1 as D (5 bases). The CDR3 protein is CASSLPGSGGAFF. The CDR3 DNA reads TGTGCCAGCAGTTTACCCGGCTCGGGGGGAGCTTTCTTT.